This TCR beta chain was identified in a study of molecular identifiers for immune sequencing clone quantification (dated by TCRdb to 2016 to 2019). Background for the entire study: For a replicate experiment, RNA from approximately 20,000 or 100,000 naive CD8 T cells was divided into five aliquots, of which four were sequenced. The study was a methods study using CD8 T cells to benchmark molecular-identifier clustering-based TCR repertoire sequencing (MIDCIRS) and TCR RNA copy counting.

This clonotype was observed at least ten times. The antigen it binds to is not known. Base qualities are not provided; no much larger clone lies one nucleotide away. Libraries of naive CD8 T cells were built from about 20,000 to 1,000,000 sorted cells, with 10%, 30% or 50% of the purified RNA used. Naive CD8 T cells were FACS-sorted as CD8+CD4-CCR7+CD45RA+ on a BD FACSAria II into RLT Plus buffer. To test detection sensitivity, Jurkat RNA equal to under 13 TCR copies was added to samples of about 20,000-1,000,000 naive CD8 T cells. Enrichment of CD8 T cells was done with RosetteSep CD8+ T Cell Enrichment Cocktail plus Ficoll-Paque, and ACK red cell lysis came afterward. The library was made by PCR. Instrument on record: Illumina HiSeq 4000. Bulk TCR libraries were generated as previously described, with the TCR primers listed in Table S5 used. The Qiagen AllPrep DNA/RNA kit was used to purify total RNA. Before analysis, reads from multiple sequencing runs of the same library were pooled. In the paper's pipeline: Only reads with exact TCR constant sequence were kept, trimmed to 150 nt, and grouped by their 12-nt molecular barcodes. Reads within each barcode group were sub-clustered using a 15% Levenshtein threshold, and quality-weighted consensus sequences were constructed for each RNA molecule. Non-functional sequences were excluded, and lower-count sequences lying one edit away from another sequence were also excluded. Barcode sub-clusters with fewer than 20% of the maximum read count were removed, based on fitting two negative binomial distributions. The public reads were quality trimmed at Q25 with fastp and then assembled into clones with MiXCR by TCRdb, keeping productive beta chains. When rows share a CDR3 protein, they turn into one entry using the most common DNA and genes. TCRdb, not the authors, supplied the V and J calls. Within this sample are about 300,000 distinct CDR3 sequences, with 20% to 25% of them counted one time only. Under 0.95% of the sample goes to the ten largest clones.

Broad study findings and their caveats: Identical TCR molecules sharing a barcode could cause highly expanded clone sizes to be underestimated. Spiked-in Jurkat TCR RNA equal to a single cell's worth was reported to be detectable even within 1,100,000 naive CD8 T cells. Modeling indicated about three TCR RNA copies recovered per cell, compared with around 11 by digital PCR, which implies a capture efficiency of around 29%. Spiked-in Jurkat TCR RNA (about ten copies' worth), which is not part of the donor repertoire, was contained in the naive libraries. When barcode sub-clustering was not used, chimeric consensus sequences inflated TCR diversity, with chimeras reaching as high as 47%. In CMV-specific effector cells, clones with more than 20 RNA copies accounted for over 97% of molecules, whereas in naive cells such clones accounted for under 1%.

V is trimmed back by 5 bases and J by 0 bases, and the junction contains 14 bases that no gene match accounts for. From cysteine to phenylalanine, the CDR3 is 19 amino acids long. Only CDR3 DNA is held: 57 bases, read in frame from base 1. CDR1 and CDR2 are drawn from the germline V gene: SGHTA, FQGNSA. This chain joins TRBV7-2 to TRBJ1-5, with TRBD1 identical over 9 junction bases. Sequenced sample: naive CD8+ T cells from blood, with Jurkat cell RNA spiked in. The cell subset or site label on this specimen signifies: FACS-sorted CD8+CD4-CCR7+CD45RA+ naive T cells. The TCR originated in a human donor in good health. Some libraries in this study had Jurkat cell RNA spiked in. The DNA reads as follows: TGTGCCAGCAGCCCCATGGGGACAGGGCTTTTCTATAGCAATCAGCCCCAGCATTTT. Its translation reads: CASSPMGTGLFYSNQPQHF.